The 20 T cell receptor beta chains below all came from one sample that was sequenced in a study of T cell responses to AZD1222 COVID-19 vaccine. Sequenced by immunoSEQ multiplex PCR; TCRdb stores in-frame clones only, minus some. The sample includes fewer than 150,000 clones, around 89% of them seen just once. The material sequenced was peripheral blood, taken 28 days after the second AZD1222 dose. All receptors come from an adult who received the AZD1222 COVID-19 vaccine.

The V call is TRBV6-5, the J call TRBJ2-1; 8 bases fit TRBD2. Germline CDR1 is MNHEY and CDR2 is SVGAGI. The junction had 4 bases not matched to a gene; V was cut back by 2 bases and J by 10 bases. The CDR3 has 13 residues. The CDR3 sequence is CASSYGASGEQFF. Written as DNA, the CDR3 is TGTGCCAGCAGTTACGGCGCTAGCGGGGAGCAGTTCTTC.

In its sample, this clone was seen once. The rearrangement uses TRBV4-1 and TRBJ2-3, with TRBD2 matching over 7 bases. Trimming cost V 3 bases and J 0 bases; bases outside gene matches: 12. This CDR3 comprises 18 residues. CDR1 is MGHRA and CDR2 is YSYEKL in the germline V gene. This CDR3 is CASSQWGGGGLSTDTQYF. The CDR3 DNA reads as TGCGCCAGCAGCCAGTGGGGAGGCGGGGGACTCAGCACAGATACGCAGTATTTT.

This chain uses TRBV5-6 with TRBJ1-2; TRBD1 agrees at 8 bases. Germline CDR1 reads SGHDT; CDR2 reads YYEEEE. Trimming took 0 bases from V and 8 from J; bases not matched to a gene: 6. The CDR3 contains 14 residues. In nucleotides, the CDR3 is TGTGCCAGCAGCTTGGGAGACAGGGGACGAGGCTACACCTTC. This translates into CASSLGDRGRGYTF.

As DNA, the CDR3 is TGTGCCAGTAGTATAGATCACGGAAATCAGCCCCAGCATTTT. Residues: CASSIDHGNQPQHF. The chain joins TRBV19 to TRBJ1-5; D not resolved. Germline CDR1 reads LNHDA; CDR2 reads SQIVND (reference sequence). Trimming removed 0 bases at V and 4 bases at J, with 7 bases between. The CDR3 covers 14 residues.

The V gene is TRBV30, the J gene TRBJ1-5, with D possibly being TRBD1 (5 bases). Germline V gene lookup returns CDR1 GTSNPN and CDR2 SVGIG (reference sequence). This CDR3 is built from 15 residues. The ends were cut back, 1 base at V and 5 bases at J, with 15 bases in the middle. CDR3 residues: CAWSAGIGGYQPQHF. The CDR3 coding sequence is TGTGCCTGGAGTGCTGGGATCGGGGGGTATCAGCCCCAGCATTTT.

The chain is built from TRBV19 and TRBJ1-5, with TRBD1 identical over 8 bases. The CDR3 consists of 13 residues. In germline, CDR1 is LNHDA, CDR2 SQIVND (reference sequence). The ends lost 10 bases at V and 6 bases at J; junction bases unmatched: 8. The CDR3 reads CATEDRAGQPQHF. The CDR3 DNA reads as TGTGCCACCGAGGACAGGGCGGGTCAGCCCCAGCATTTT.

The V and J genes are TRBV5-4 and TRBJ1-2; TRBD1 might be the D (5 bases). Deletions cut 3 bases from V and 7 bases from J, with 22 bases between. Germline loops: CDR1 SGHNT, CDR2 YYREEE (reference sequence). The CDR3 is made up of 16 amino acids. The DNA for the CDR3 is TGTGCCAGCAGCTCCTGGGACGTCACAATTAATGGTGGCTACACCTTC. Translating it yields CASSSWDVTINGGYTF.

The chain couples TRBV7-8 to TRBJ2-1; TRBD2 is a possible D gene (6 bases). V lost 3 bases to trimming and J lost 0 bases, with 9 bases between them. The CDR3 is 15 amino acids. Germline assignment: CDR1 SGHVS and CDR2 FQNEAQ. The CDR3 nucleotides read TGTGCCAGCAGCTTGAGGAGGGGCTCCTACAATGAGCAGTTCTTC. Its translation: CASSLRRGSYNEQFF.

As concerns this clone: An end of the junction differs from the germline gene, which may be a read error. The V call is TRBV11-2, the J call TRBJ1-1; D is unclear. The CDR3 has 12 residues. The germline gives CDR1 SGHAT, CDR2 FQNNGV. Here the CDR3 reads CASSFDIYSRAF. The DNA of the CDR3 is TGTGCCAGCAGCTTTGATATTTACAGTCGAGCCTTT.

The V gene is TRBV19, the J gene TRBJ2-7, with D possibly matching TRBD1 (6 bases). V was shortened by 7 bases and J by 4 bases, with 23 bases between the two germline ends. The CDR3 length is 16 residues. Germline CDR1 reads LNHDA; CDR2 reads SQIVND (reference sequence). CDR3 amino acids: CASTKSGALGVYEQYF. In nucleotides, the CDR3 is TGTGCCAGTACCAAATCAGGGGCACTCGGGGTATACGAGCAGTACTTC.

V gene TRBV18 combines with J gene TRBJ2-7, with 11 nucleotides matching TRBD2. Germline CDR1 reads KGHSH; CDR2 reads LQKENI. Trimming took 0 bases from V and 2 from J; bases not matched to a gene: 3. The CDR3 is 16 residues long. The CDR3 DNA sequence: TGTGCCAGCTCACCACCCTTGGGACTAGCGGCCTACGAGCAGTACTTC. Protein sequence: CASSPPLGLAAYEQYF.

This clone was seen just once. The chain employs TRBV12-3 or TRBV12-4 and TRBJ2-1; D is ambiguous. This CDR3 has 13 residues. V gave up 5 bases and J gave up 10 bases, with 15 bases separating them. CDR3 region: CASSPRSPREQFF. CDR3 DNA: TGTGCCAGCAGTCCAAGGTCCCCCAGGGAGCAGTTCTTC.

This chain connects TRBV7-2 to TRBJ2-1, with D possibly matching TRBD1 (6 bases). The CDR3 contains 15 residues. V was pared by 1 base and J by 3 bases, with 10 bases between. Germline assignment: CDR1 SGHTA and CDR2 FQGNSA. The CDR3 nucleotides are TGTGCCAGCAGCTTAGTGACAGGCGGCTACAATGAGCAGTTCTTC. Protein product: CASSLVTGGYNEQFF.

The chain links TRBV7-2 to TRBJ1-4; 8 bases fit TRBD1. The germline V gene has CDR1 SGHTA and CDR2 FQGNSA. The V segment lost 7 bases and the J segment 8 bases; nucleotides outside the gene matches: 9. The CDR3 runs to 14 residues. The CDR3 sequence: CASTVGQGREKLFF. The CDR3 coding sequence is TGTGCCAGCACCGTTGGACAGGGTAGGGAAAAACTGTTTTTT.

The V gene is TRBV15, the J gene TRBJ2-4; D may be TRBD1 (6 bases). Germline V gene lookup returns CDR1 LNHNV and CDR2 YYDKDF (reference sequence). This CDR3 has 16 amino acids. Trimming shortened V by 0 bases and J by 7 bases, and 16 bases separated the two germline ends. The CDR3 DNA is TGTGCCACCAGCAGAGATCGGTCGACAGGTACCAACATTCAGTACTTC. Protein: CATSRDRSTGTNIQYF.

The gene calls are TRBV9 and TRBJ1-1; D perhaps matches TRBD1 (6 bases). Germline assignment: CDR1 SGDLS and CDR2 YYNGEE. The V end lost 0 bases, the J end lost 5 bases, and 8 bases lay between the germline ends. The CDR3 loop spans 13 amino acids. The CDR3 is CASSVGGRTEAFF. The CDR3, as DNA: TGTGCCAGCAGCGTAGGGGGGCGGACTGAAGCTTTCTTT.

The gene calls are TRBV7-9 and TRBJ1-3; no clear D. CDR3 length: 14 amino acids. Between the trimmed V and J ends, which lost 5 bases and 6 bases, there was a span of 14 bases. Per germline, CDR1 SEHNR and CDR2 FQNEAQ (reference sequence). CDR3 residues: CASSPVGQENTIYF. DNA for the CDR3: TGTGCCAGCAGCCCGGTTGGCCAAGAAAACACCATATATTTT.

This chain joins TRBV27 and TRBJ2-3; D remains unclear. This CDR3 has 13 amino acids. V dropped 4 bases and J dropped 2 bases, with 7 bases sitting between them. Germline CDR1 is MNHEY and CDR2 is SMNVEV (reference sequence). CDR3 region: CASSSLLTDTQYF. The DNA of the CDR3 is TGTGCCAGCAGTTCCCTCCTCACAGATACGCAGTATTTT.

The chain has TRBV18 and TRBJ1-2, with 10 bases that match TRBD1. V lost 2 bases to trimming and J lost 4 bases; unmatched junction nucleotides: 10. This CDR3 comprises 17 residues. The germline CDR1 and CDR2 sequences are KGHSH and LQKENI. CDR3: CASSPKGQGPRTYGYTF. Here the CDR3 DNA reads TGTGCCAGCTCACCAAAGGGACAGGGGCCGCGGACCTATGGCTACACCTTC.

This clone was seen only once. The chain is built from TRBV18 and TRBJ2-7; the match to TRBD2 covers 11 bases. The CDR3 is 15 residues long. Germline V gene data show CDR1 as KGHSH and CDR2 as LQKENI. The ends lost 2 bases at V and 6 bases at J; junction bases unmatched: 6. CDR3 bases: TGTGCCAGCTCACCAATACTAGCGGGAGTAGGCGAGCAGTACTTC. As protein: CASSPILAGVGEQYF.